A single sample gave rise to the 9 T cell receptor beta chains below, sequenced in a study of blood T cells in healthy people across ages. Combining a sample-barcoded 5' primer with a J-beta primer mix, a second PCR ran for about 7 to 12 cycles. TCRdb independently ran MiXCR on the 5' RACE reads; one entry per CDR3 protein. The sample has 450,000 to 650,000 distinct CDR3 sequences; under 30% are singletons. These same records also appear under a second study, on T cells of mothers and their children.

Sequencing input: blood. These receptors were obtained from a boy younger than 18 in good health.

The chain joins TRBV9 to TRBJ2-3, with 10 positions matching TRBD1. V was pared by 3 bases and J by 2 bases, with 6 bases of the junction left unmatched. Germline CDR1 SGDLS, CDR2 YYNGEE. This CDR3 has 16 residues. CDR3 amino acids: CASSADRGQTTDTQYF. DNA for the CDR3: TGTGCCAGCAGCGCAGACAGGGGGCAGACCACAGATACGCAGTATTTT.

This rearrangement joins TRBV7-9 to TRBJ2-5, with 7 nucleotides matching TRBD2. The DNA end is a closer match to TRBJ2-7, so the J assignment may be wrong. CDR3 size: 13 residues. Germline V gene sequence: CDR1 SEHNR, CDR2 FQNEAQ (reference sequence). The CDR3 bases are TGTGCCAGCGGCTACGGGGAGGGCTACGAGCAGTACTTC. Protein sequence: CASGYGEGYEQYF.

The rearrangement links TRBV2 to TRBJ2-1, with a tentative D call TRBD2 (6 bases). Germline values: CDR1 SNHLY, CDR2 FYNNEI. Trimming shortened V by 6 bases and J by 4 bases, and 13 bases separated the two germline ends. CDR3 size: 14 residues. CDR3 coding DNA: TGTGCCAGCAGGCCTCGGGACTTATACAATGAGCAGTTCTTC. Encoded protein: CASRPRDLYNEQFF.

This chain links TRBV5-5 with TRBJ1-6, with 7 bases fitting TRBD1. There are 17 residues in the CDR3. V trimming: 0 bases; J trimming: 0 bases; junction bases outside the gene matches: 3. Germline V gives CDR1 SGHKS, CDR2 YYEKEE (reference sequence). The CDR3: CASSLGDSRSYNSPLHF. CDR3 DNA sequence: TGTGCCAGCAGCTTGGGGGACAGTCGCTCCTATAATTCACCCCTCCACTTT. Complete variable domain (other parts from reference TRBV5-5 and TRBJ1-6): DAGVTQSPTHLIKTRGQQVTLRCSPISGHKSVSWYQQVLGQGPQFIFQYYEKEERGRGNFPDRFSARQFPNYSSELNVNALLLGDSALYLCASSLGDSRSYNSPLHFGNGTRLTVT.

This clonotype occurred a few times. Relative to the germline gene, one junction end is altered; a read error may explain this. The J gene is TRBJ2-7, the V gene TRBV7-9; D is unresolved. The germline V gene encodes CDR1 SEHNR and CDR2 FQNEAQ (reference sequence). The length of the CDR3 is 13 residues. CDR3 residues: CAGSRPSSYEQYF. The CDR3, as DNA: TGTGCCGGCAGCCGGCCAAGCTCCTACGAGCAGTACTTC.

The table lists this clonotype with a few counts. The V gene is TRBV27, the J gene TRBJ1-1; perhaps TRBD1 as D (5 bases). The V end was cut by 8 bases, the J end by 4 bases, with 14 bases between. The CDR3 runs 13 residues. Germline-derived CDR1 and CDR2 are MNHEY and SMNVEV (reference sequence). The DNA for the CDR3 is TGTGCCAGCCGGATCGGGGGGAGCACTGAAGCTTTCTTT. This encodes CASRIGGSTEAFF.

The chain links TRBV4-3 to TRBJ1-6; 7 bases fit TRBD1. V shed 3 bases, J shed 6 bases, and the junction held 5 bases outside the gene matches. This CDR3 is built from 15 residues. From germline, CDR1 is LGHNA and CDR2 YSLEER. CDR3 nucleotide sequence: TGCGCCAGCAGCCATAAACAGGGGCCTAATTCACCCCTCCACTTT. This sequence encodes CASSHKQGPNSPLHF.

This clonotype was counted a few times. The V gene is TRBV2, the J gene TRBJ2-5; a possible D gene is TRBD1 (5 bases). The J call could be wrong; TRBJ2-7 is a better fit for the DNA end. The CDR3 spans 11 residues. The germline V gene encodes CDR1 SNHLY and CDR2 FYNNEI. The CDR3 spells CASKEQDEQYF. Written as DNA, the CDR3 is TGTGCCAGCAAGGAACAGGACGAGCAGTACTTC.

The table lists this clonotype with many counts. The chain uses TRBV15 and TRBJ2-3; D uncertain. Germline CDR1 and CDR2: LNHNV and YYDKDF (reference sequence). CDR3 length equals 15 residues. V shed 0 bases and J shed 2 bases, with 9 bases lying between them. The CDR3: CATSRDGQVTDTQYF. CDR3 nucleotides: TGTGCCACCAGCAGAGATGGGCAAGTCACAGATACGCAGTATTTT. Full variable domain (rest looked up from reference TRBV15 and TRBJ2-3): DAMVIQNPRYQVTQFGKPVTLSCSQTLNHNVMYWYQQKSSQAPKLLFHYYDKDFNNEADTPDNFQSRRPNTSFCFLDIRSPGLGDTAMYLCATSRDGQVTDTQYFGPGTRLTVL.